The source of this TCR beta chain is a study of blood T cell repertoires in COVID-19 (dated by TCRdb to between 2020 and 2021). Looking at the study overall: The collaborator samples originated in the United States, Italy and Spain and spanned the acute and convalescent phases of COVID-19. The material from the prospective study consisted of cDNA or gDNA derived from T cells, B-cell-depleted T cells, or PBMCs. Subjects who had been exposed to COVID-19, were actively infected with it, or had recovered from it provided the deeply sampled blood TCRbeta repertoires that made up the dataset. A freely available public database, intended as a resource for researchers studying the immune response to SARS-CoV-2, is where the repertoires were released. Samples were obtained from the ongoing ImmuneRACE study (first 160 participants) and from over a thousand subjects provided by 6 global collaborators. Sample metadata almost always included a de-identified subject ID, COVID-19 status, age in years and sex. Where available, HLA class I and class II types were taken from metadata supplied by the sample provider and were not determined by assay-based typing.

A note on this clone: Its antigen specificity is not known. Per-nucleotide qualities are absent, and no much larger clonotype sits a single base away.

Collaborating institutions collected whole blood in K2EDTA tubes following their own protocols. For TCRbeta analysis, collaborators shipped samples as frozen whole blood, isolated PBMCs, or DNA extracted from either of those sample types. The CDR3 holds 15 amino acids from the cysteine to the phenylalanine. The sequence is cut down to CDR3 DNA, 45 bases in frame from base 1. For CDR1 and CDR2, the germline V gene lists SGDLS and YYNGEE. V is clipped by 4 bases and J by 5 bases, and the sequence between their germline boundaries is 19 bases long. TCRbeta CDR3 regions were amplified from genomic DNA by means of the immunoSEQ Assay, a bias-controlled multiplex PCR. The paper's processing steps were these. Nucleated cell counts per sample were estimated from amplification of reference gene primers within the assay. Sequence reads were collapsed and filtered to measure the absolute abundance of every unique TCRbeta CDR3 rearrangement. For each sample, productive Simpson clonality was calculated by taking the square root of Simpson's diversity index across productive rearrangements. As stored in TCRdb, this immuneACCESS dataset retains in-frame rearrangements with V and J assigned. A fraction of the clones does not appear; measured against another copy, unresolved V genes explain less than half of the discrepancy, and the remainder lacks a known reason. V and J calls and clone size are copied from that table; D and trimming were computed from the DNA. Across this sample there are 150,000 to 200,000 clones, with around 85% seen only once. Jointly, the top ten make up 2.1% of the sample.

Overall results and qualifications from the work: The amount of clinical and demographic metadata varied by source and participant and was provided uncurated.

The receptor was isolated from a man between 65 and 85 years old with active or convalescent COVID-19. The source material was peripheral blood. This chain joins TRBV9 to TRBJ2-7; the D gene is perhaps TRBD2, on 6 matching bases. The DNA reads TGTGCCAGCAGCCCCCACAGTTCAGGGAGGCACGAGCAGTACTTC. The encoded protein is CASSPHSSGRHEQYF.